This T cell receptor (beta chain) is from a study of chronic HIV infection and antiretroviral therapy. Per the germline V gene, CDR1 is SGHTA and CDR2 is FQGNSA. CDR3 size: 15 residues. Trimming pared 1 base from V and 6 bases from J, leaving 12 bases between. Using its own MiXCR run on the 5' RACE reads, TCRdb lists one record per CDR3 protein. Among approximately 30,000 distinct CDR3 sequences listed, around 9% were seen once. This clonotype has at least ten counts. The V call is TRBV7-2, the J call TRBJ2-2; D gene ambiguous. This sequence originates from an adult who had HIV and had not received antiretroviral therapy, or was an uninfected healthy control (not recorded which). Material: peripheral blood. CDR3 region: CASSLGYERSGELFF. CDR3 bases: TGTGCCAGCAGCTTAGGTTACGAGAGGTCCGGGGAGCTGTTTTTT.